This passage covers 8 T cell receptor beta chains from one sample sequenced in a study of blood T cells in healthy people across ages. A second roughly 6 to 11 cycle PCR used barcoded and J-beta primers. TCRdb redid the calling of the 5' RACE reads with MiXCR, one entry per CDR3 protein. The sample yields over 1,300,000 distinct CDR3 sequences, 55% to 75% seen once. Specimen: blood. These receptors originate from a man between 18 and 29 years old in good health.

The J gene is TRBJ1-1, the V gene TRBV6-6; the D is unclear. Trimming pared 6 bases from V and 2 bases from J, leaving 10 bases between. The CDR3 totals 13 residues. In germline, CDR1 is MNHNY, CDR2 SVGAGI (reference sequence). DNA for the CDR3: TGTGCCAGCAGGGAAACGGACAACACTGAAGCTTTCTTT. Its translation is CASRETDNTEAFF.

This sequence joins TRBV6-2 or TRBV6-3 and TRBJ2-5, with D possibly being TRBD2 (6 bases). The DNA end lines up better with TRBJ2-7; the J call may be wrong. Germline loops: CDR1 MNHEY, CDR2 SVGEGT. The CDR3 totals 14 residues. The CDR3 coding sequence is TGTGCCAGCAGTCGCCTCGGCGGGGACGGCGAGCAGTACTTC. This encodes CASSRLGGDGEQYF.

This clonotype was observed many times. A read error may be the cause here, since a much bigger clone is one base away. The chain combines TRBV4-3 with TRBJ2-3, with D uncertain. Trimming pared 1 base from V and 2 bases from J, leaving 10 bases between. In germline, CDR1 is LGHNA, CDR2 YSLEER. This CDR3 is 15 amino acids long. The CDR3 here is CASSQGREATDTQYF. CDR3 DNA sequence: TGCGCCAGCAGCCAAGGACGAGAGGCCACAGATACGCAGTATTTT.

V is TRBV4-1 and J is TRBJ2-5; TRBD2 agrees at 7 bases. The DNA end is a closer match to TRBJ2-7, so the J assignment may be wrong. The CDR3 is made up of 14 amino acids. Per germline, CDR1 MGHRA and CDR2 YSYEKL. DNA of the CDR3: TGCGCCAGCAGCCCAGCGGGACTGCCCCTCGAGCAGTACTTC. It encodes CASSPAGLPLEQYF.

CDR3 loop: CSVYIAGQGFFNEQFF. The CDR3 bases are TGCAGCGTGTACATAGCGGGACAGGGGTTCTTCAATGAGCAGTTCTTC. This chain joins TRBV29-1 and TRBJ2-1, with 10 bases identical to TRBD1. Germline V CDR1 and CDR2: SQVTM, ANQGSEA. The CDR3 spans 16 residues. Unmatched junction bases numbered 14, after V lost 6 bases and J lost 6 bases.

The chain joins TRBV7-2 to TRBJ1-5; D is undetermined. The CDR3 loop spans 13 amino acids. Germline CDR1 reads SGHTA; CDR2 reads FQGNSA. V was cut by 4 bases and J by 7 bases, with 11 bases left in between. The CDR3 DNA follows: TGTGCCAGCAGCTCCTACTTAGGCCAGCCCCAGCATTTT. Protein: CASSSYLGQPQHF.

This sequence joins TRBV12-3 or TRBV12-4 and TRBJ1-1, with a tentative D call TRBD1 (5 bases). V shed 4 bases and J shed 7 bases, with 25 bases lying between them. This CDR3 spans 17 amino acids. The CDR3 loop reads CASSWVGGGIRLDEAFF. The CDR3 DNA follows: TGTGCCAGCAGTTGGGTCGGGGGGGGAATTCGGCTAGATGAAGCTTTCTTT.

This clonotype was seen more than once but under ten times. The rearrangement uses TRBV29-1 and TRBJ2-1; 9 nucleotides agree with TRBD1. The CDR3 sequence is 13 residues long. V lost 7 bases and J lost 9; bases outside the gene matches: 10. Germline CDR1 is SQVTM and CDR2 is ANQGSEA. The CDR3 DNA reads TGCAGCGCTTATGGACAGGGGTTCGGTGAGCAGTTCTTC. Amino acid sequence: CSAYGQGFGEQFF.